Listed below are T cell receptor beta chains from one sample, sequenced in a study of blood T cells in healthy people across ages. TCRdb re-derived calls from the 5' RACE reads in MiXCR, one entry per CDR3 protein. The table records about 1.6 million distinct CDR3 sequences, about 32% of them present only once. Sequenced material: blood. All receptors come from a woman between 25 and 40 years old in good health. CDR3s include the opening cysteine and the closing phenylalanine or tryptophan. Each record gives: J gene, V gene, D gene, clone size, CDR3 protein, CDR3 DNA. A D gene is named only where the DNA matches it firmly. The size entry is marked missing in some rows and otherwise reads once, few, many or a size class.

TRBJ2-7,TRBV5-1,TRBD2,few,CASSLVLAGGYEQYF,TGCGCCAGCAGCTTGGTTCTAGCGGGAGGCTACGAGCAGTACTTC
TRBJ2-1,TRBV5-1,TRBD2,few,CASSPGSSGGAYNEQFF,TGCGCCAGCAGCCCGGGATCTAGCGGGGGGGCCTACAATGAGCAGTTCTTC
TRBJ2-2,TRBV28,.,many,CASSLRTDLPVGELFF,TGTGCCAGCAGTTTACGGACAGACCTCCCCGTGGGGGAGCTGTTTTTT
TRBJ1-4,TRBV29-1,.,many,CSVVDNSEKLFF,TGCAGCGTTGTGGACAATTCTGAAAAACTGTTTTTT
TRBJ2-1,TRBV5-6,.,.,CASSLDRGDYEQFF,TGTGCCAGCAGCTTGGACAGGGGGGACTACGAGCAGTTCTTC
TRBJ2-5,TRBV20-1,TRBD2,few,CSAPAGLAGGRETQYF,TGCAGTGCTCCCGCGGGACTAGCGGGAGGGCGAGAGACCCAGTACTTC
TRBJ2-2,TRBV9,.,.,CASNPPGPTGELFF,TGTGCCAGCAATCCCCCGGGACCCACCGGGGAGCTGTTTTTT
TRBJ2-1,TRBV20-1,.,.,CSAQAGPNEQFF,TGCAGTGCTCAGGCAGGGCCCAATGAGCAGTTCTTC
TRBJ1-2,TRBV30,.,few,CAHLAGQVHYGYTF,TGTGCCCACCTGGCAGGGCAGGTTCACTATGGCTACACCTTC
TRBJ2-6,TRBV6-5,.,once,CASSNRDFPWGANVLTF,TGTGCCAGCAGTAACAGGGACTTCCCATGGGGGGCCAACGTCCTGACTTTC
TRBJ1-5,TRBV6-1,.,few,CASSESARNQPQHF,TGTGCCAGCAGTGAATCAGCCAGAAATCAGCCCCAGCATTTT
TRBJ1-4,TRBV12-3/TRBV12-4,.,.,CASSPGPSLNEKLFF,TGTGCCAGCAGTCCGGGACCCTCGCTTAATGAAAAACTGTTTTTT
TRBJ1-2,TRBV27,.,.,CASSSDGMGYTF,TGTGCCAGCAGTTCGGACGGTATGGGCTACACCTTC
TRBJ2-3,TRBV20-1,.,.,CSAGGVGADTQYF,TGCAGTGCTGGGGGTGTGGGGGCAGATACGCAGTATTTT
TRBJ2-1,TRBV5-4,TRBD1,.,CASSLPIGTGNYNEQFF,TGTGCCAGCAGCTTGCCCATCGGGACAGGGAACTACAATGAGCAGTTCTTC
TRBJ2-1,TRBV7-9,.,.,CASSPQGAGEAPEQFF,TGTGCCAGCAGCCCCCAAGGGGCAGGGGAAGCTCCAGAGCAGTTCTTC
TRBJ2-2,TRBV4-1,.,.,CASSQEPQFPGELFF,TGCGCCAGCAGCCAAGAACCCCAGTTCCCCGGGGAGCTGTTTTTT
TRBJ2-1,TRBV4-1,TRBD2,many,CASSGLAGDEQFF,TGCGCCAGCAGCGGACTAGCGGGGGATGAGCAGTTCTTC
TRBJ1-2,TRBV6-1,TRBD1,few,CASSHRGRDGYTF,TGTGCCAGCAGCCACAGGGGGCGGGATGGCTACACCTTC
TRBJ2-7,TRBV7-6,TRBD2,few,CASSVIAGGSSYEQYF,TGTGCCAGCAGTGTAATAGCGGGGGGATCTTCCTACGAGCAGTACTTC
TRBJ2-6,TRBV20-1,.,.,CSARAQGSGANVLTF,TGCAGTGCTAGAGCGCAGGGGTCCGGGGCCAACGTCCTGACTTTC
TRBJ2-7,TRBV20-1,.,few,CSAVGGPYEQYF,TGCAGTGCCGTTGGGGGTCCCTACGAGCAGTACTTC
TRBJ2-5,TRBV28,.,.,CAARGKETQYF,TGTGCCGCTCGGGGGAAAGAGACCCAGTACTTC
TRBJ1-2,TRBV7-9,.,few,CASSPKTHGGYTF,TGTGCCAGCAGCCCAAAGACCCATGGGGGCTACACCTTC
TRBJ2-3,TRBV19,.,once,CASKGRQSTDTQYF,TGTGCCAGTAAAGGGAGACAGAGCACAGATACGCAGTATTTT
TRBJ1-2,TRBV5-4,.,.,CASSLGLDTVGNYGYTF,TGTGCCAGCAGCCTCGGGTTGGATACTGTAGGCAACTATGGCTACACCTTC
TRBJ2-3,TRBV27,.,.,CASSLGQRATDTQYF,TGTGCCAGCAGCCTAGGACAGAGAGCCACAGATACGCAGTATTTT
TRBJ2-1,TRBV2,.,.,CATQGDTSGYNEQFF,TGTGCCACCCAGGGGGATACTAGCGGCTACAATGAGCAGTTCTTC
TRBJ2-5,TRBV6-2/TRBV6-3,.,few,CASSFASETQYF,TGTGCCAGCAGTTTCGCCTCGGAGACCCAGTACTTC
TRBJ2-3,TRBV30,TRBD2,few,CAWIKGRSLLGRDYLSTDTQYF,TGTGCCTGGATCAAGGGCAGGAGCCTACTAGGCCGGGACTACCTAAGCACAGATACGCAGTATTTT
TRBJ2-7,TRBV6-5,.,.,CASSGARGYEQYF,TGTGCCAGCAGTGGGGCTAGAGGGTACGAGCAGTACTTC
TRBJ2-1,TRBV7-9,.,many,CASSPPFRLGNEQFF,TGTGCCAGCAGCCCCCCTTTCCGATTGGGCAATGAGCAGTTCTTC
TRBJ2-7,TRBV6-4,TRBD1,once,CASRRGGRYEQYF,TGTGCCAGCAGGAGAGGGGGCCGCTACGAGCAGTACTTC
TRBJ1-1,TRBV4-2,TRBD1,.,CASSQDLNRGFTEAFF,TGTGCCAGCAGCCAAGATTTGAACAGGGGTTTCACTGAAGCTTTCTTT
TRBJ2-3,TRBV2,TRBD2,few,CASRDYLAGGRLDTQYF,TGTGCCAGCAGGGACTATCTCGCGGGAGGAAGGTTAGATACGCAGTATTTT
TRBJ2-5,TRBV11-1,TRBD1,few,CASSSKDRGLWYF,TGTGCCAGCAGCTCAAAGGACAGGGGGCTCTGGTACTTC
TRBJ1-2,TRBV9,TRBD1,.,CASSWGQSNANYGYTF,TGTGCCAGCAGCTGGGGACAGTCTAACGCTAACTATGGCTACACCTTC
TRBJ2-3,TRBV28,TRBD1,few,CASSLDRAPPTDTQYF,TGTGCCAGCAGTTTAGACAGGGCTCCTCCCACAGATACGCAGTATTTT
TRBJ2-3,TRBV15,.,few,CATSRVRSTDTQYF,TGTGCCACCAGCAGAGTACGGAGCACAGATACGCAGTATTTT